One TCR beta chain is described in this entry. What it recognizes is unknown. The study reverse transcribed the entire isolated RNA, so it sequenced expressed TCRB transcripts. The table came from immunoSEQ multiplex PCR; TCRdb's copy has only in-frame clones and leaves some out. This table has hundreds of thousands of clones, about 15% appearing once. The data originate from a study of beta chain features in type 1 diabetes. Study observations and caveats: Any HLA effect on TCRB rearrangement was left unresolved by small sub-analyses.

CDR1 and CDR2 from the germline V gene are SQVTM and ANQGSEA. CDR3 length: 13 amino acids. V lost 4 bases and J 3 bases, leaving 10 bases between the germline ends. The rearrangement links TRBV29-1 to TRBJ2-1, with D maybe TRBD1 (5 bases). The specimen was central memory CD4+ T cells from blood. The source is a young man in good health. The CDR3 loop reads CSVGGEFYNEQFF. The DNA of the CDR3 is TGCAGCGTTGGGGGCGAGTTCTACAATGAGCAGTTCTTC.